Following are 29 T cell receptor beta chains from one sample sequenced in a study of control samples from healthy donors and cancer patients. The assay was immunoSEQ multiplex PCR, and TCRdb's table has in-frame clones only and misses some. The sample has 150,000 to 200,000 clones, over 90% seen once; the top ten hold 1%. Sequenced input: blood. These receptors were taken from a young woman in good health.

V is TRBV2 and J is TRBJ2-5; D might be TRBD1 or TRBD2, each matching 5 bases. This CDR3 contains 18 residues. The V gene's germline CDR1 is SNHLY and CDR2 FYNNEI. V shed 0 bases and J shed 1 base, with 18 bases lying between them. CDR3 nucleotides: TGTGCCAGCAGTGAAGCGCGGTTGTGGGGGATATCCCAAGAGACCCAGTACTTC. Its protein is CASSEARLWGISQETQYF.

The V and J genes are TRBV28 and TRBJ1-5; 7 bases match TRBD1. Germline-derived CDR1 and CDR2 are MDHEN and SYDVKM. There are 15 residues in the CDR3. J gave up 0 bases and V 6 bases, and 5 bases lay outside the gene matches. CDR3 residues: CASSRDRYSNQPQHF. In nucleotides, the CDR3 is TGTGCCAGCAGCCGGGACAGATATAGCAATCAGCCCCAGCATTTT.

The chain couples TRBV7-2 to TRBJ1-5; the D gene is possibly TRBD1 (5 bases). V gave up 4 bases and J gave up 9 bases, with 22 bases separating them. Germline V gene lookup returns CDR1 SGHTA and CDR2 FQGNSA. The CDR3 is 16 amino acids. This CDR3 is CASSSLSFGAAPPQHF. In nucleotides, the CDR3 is TGTGCCAGCAGCTCCCTCTCCTTTGGGGCGGCGCCGCCCCAGCATTTT.

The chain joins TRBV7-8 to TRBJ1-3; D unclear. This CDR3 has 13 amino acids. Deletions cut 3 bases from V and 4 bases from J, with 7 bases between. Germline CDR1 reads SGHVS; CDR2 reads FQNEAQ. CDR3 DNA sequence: TGTGCCAGCAGCTTTAAACAAGGAAACACCATATATTTT. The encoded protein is CASSFKQGNTIYF.

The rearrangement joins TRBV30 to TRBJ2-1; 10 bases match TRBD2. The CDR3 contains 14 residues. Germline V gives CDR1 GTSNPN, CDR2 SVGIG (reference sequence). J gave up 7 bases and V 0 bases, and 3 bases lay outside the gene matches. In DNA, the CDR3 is TGTGCCTGGAGTGTACTAGCGGGGCCTAATGAGCAGTTCTTC. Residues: CAWSVLAGPNEQFF.

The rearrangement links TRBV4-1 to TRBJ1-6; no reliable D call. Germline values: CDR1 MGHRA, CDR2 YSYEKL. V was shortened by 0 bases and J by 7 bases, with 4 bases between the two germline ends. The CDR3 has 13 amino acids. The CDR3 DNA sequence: TGCGCCAGCAGCCAAGATAACAATTCACCCCTCCACTTT. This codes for CASSQDNNSPLHF.

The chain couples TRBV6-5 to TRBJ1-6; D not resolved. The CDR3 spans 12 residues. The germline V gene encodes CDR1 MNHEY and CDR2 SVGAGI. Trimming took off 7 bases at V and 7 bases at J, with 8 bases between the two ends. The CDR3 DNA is TGTGCCAGCACTTCGGGGAATTCACCCCTCCACTTT. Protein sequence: CASTSGNSPLHF.

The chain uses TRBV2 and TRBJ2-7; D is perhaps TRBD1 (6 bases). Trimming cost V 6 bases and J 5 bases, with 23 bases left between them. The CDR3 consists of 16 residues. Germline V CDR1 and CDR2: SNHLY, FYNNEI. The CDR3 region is CASRDSGTPSYNEQYF. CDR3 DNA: TGTGCCAGCAGAGACTCCGGGACACCGAGTTACAACGAGCAGTACTTC.

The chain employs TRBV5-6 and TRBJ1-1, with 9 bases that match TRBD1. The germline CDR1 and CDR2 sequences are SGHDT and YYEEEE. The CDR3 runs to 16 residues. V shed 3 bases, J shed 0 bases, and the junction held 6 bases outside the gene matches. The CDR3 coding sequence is TGTGCCAGCAGCTGGGGGACAGGGTACTTGAACACTGAAGCTTTCTTT. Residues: CASSWGTGYLNTEAFF.

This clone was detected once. The CDR3 DNA reads TGTGCCTGGGCGAACAGGGGGCTCGGGGCCAACGTCCTGACTTTC. Translated, it gives CAWANRGLGANVLTF. The V gene is TRBV30, the J gene TRBJ2-6; 9 bases match TRBD1. The CDR3 totals 15 residues. The germline CDR1 and CDR2 sequences are GTSNPN and SVGIG (reference sequence). Trimming took 5 bases from V and 4 from J; bases not matched to a gene: 6. Complete variable domain (other parts from reference TRBV30 and TRBJ2-6): SQTIHQWPATLVQPVGSPLSLECTVEGTSNPNLYWYRQAAGRGLQLLFYSVGIGQISSEVPQNLSASRPQDRQFILSSKKLLLSDSGFYLCAWANRGLGANVLTFGAGSRLTVL.

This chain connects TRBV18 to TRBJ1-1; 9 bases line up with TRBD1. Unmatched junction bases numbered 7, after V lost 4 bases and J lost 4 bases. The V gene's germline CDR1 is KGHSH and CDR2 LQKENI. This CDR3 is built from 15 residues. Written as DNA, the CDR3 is TGTGCCAGCTCACTAGCGGACAGGGGAGGCACTGAAGCTTTCTTT. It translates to CASSLADRGGTEAFF.

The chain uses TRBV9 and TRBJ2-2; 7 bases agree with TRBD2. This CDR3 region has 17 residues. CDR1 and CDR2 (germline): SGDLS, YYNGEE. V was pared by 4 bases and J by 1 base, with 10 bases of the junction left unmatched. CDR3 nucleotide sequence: TGTGCCAGCAGCACCCGGGAGGTAGCGGGGAACACCGGGGAGCTGTTTTTT. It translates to CASSTREVAGNTGELFF.

The DNA for the CDR3 is TGTGCCAGCATAGGCGGTCCGAACACCGGGGAGCTGTTTTTT. Translation gives CASIGGPNTGELFF. The chain recombines TRBV28 with TRBJ2-2, with D hard to call. This CDR3 has 14 residues. Germline V gene sequence: CDR1 MDHEN, CDR2 SYDVKM. The V gene lost 7 bases and the J gene lost 0 bases, with 9 bases spanning the gap.

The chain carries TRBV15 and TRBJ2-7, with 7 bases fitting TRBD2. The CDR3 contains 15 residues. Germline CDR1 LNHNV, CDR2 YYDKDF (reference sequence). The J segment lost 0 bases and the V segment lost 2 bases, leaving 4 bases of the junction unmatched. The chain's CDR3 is CATSRPGTTSYEQYF. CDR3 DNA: TGTGCCACCAGCAGACCCGGGACTACCTCCTACGAGCAGTACTTC. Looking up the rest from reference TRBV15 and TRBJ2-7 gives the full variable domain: DAMVIQNPRYQVTQFGKPVTLSCSQTLNHNVMYWYQQKSSQAPKLLFHYYDKDFNNEADTPDNFQSRRPNTSFCFLDIRSPGLGDTAMYLCATSRPGTTSYEQYFGPGTRLTVT.

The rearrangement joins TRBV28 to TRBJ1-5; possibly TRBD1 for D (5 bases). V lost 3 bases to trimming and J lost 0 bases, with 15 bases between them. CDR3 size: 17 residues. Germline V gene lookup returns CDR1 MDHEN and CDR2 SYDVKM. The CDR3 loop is CASSLRRTLYSNQPQHF. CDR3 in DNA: TGTGCCAGCAGTTTGAGGAGGACACTTTATAGCAATCAGCCCCAGCATTTT.

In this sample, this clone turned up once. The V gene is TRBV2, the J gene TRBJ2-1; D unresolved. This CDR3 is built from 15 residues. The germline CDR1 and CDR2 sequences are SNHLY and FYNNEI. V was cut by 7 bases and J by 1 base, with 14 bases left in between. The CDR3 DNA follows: TGTGCCAGCACTAACGATGGTTTATCCTACAATGAGCAGTTCTTC. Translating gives CASTNDGLSYNEQFF.

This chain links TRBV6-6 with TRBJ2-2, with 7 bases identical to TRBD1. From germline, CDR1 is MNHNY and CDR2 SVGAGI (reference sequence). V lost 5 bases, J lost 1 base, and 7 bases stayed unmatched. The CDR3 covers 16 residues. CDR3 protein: CASSHAGTENTGELFF. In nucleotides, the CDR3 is TGTGCCAGCAGTCACGCCGGGACAGAGAACACCGGGGAGCTGTTTTTT.

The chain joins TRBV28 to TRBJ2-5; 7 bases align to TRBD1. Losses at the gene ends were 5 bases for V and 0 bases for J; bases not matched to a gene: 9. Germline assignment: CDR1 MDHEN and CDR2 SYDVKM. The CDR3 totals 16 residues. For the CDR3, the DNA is TGTGCCAGCAGTCCCCTGACAGGGACGTACCAAGAGACCCAGTACTTC. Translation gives CASSPLTGTYQETQYF.

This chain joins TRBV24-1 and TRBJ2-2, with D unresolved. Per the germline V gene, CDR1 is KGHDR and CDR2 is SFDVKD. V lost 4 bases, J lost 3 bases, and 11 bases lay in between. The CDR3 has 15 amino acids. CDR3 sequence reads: CATSDTDGYTGELFF. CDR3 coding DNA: TGTGCCACCAGTGACACAGACGGATACACCGGGGAGCTGTTTTTT.

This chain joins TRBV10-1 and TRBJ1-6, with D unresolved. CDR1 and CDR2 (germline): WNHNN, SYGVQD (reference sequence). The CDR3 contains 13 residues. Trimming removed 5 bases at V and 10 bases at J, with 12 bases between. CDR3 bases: TGCGCCAGCAGTCGGGTTCTAGACTCACCCCTCCACTTT. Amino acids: CASSRVLDSPLHF.

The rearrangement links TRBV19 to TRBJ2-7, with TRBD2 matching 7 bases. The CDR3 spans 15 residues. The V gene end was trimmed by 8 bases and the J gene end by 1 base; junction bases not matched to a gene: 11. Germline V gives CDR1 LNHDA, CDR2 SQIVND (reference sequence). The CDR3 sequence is CASAYGTGGSYEQYF. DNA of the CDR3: TGTGCCAGTGCCTACGGGACGGGGGGATCCTACGAGCAGTACTTC.

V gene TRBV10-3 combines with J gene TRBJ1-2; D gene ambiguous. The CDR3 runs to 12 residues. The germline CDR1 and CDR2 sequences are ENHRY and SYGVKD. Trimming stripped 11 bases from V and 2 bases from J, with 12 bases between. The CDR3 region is CASYEGNYGYTF. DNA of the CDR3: TGTGCCTCTTACGAAGGGAACTATGGCTACACCTTC.

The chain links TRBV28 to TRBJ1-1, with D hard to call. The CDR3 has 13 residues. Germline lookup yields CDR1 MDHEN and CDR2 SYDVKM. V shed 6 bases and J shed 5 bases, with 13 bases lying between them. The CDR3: CASSMGSGTEAFF. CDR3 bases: TGTGCCAGCAGCATGGGGAGTGGGACTGAAGCTTTCTTT.

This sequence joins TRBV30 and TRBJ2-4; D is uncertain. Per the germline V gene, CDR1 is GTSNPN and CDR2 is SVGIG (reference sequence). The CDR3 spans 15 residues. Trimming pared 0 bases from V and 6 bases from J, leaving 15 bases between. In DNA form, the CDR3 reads TGTGCCTGGAGTGTAAGATCACGGGTAGGAAACATTCAGTACTTC. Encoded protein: CAWSVRSRVGNIQYF. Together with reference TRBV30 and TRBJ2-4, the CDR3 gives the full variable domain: SQTIHQWPATLVQPVGSPLSLECTVEGTSNPNLYWYRQAAGRGLQLLFYSVGIGQISSEVPQNLSASRPQDRQFILSSKKLLLSDSGFYLCAWSVRSRVGNIQYFGAGTRLSVL.

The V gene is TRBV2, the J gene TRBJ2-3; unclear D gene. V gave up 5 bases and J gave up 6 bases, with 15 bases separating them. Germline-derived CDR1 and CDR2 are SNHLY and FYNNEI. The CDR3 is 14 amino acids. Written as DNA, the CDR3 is TGTGCCAGCAGTCCACCCCTGACTGGCGATACGCAGTATTTT. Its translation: CASSPPLTGDTQYF.

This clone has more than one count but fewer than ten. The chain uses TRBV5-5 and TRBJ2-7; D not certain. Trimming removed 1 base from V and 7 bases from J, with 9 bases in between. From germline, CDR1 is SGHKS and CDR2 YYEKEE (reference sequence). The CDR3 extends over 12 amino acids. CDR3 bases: TGTGCCAGCAGCTTGTCTGAGGAGGAGCAGTACTTC. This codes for CASSLSEEEQYF.

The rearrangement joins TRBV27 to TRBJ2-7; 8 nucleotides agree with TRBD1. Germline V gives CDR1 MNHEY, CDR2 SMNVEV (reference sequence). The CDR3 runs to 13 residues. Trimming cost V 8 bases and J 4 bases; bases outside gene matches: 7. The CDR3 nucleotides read TGTGCCAGCCCCGGACAGGGCAGGTACGAGCAGTACTTC. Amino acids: CASPGQGRYEQYF.

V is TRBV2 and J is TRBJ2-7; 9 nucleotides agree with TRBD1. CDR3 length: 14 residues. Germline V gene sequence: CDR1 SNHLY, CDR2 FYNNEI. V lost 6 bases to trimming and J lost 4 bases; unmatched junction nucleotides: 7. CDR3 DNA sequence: TGTGCCAGCAGGACCGGGACAGGGAGGTACGAGCAGTACTTC. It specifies CASRTGTGRYEQYF.

The CDR3 DNA sequence: TGTGCCAGCAGCCGACTAGCGGGGGATATCAATGAGCAGTTCTTC. Residues: CASSRLAGDINEQFF. The rearrangement uses TRBV14 and TRBJ2-1; 12 nucleotides align to TRBD2. CDR1 and CDR2 from the germline V gene are SGHDN and FVKESK. V was clipped by 4 bases and J by 6 bases; unmatched bases: 4. The CDR3 loop spans 15 amino acids.